This TCR beta chain was identified in a study of blood T cell repertoires in COVID-19. About the study: From the United States, Italy and Spain came samples of acute and convalescent COVID-19.

The repertoire was sequenced with immunoSEQ multiplex PCR; TCRdb's copy has only in-frame clones and lacks some. The sample records 200,000 to 250,000 clones, more than 75% being singletons. Germline CDR1 SGDLS, CDR2 YYNGEE. The ends lost 3 bases at V and 8 bases at J; junction bases unmatched: 16. This CDR3 contains 16 residues. The receptor's source is a woman in her sixties or seventies with active or convalescent COVID-19. The gene calls are TRBV9 and TRBJ1-2; 7 nucleotides match TRBD1. Sequenced: peripheral blood. The CDR3 sequence is CASSAQDPTGAIGYTF. The CDR3 coding sequence is TGTGCCAGCAGCGCCCAAGACCCAACAGGGGCGATAGGCTACACCTTC. Complete variable domain (other parts from reference TRBV9 and TRBJ1-2): DSGVTQTPKHLITATGQRVTLRCSPRSGDLSVYWYQQSLDQGLQFLIQYYNGEERAKGNILERFSAQQFPDLHSELNLSSLELGDSALYFCASSAQDPTGAIGYTFGSGTRLTVV.